The 26 T cell receptor beta chains listed next were all sequenced from one sample in a study of CD8 T cells in Susac syndrome. Random hexamers served to reverse transcribe roughly 0.45 to 1 ug RNA. TCRdb passed the immunoSEQ multiplex PCR reads through MiXCR, listing each CDR3 protein once. The table includes 150,000 to 200,000 distinct CDR3 sequences, around 96% detected once. The sample consisted of CD4+ T cells from PBMCs. The receptors originated from a human donor with multiple sclerosis.

The chain carries TRBV9 and TRBJ2-5, with a tentative D call TRBD1 (6 bases). This CDR3 has 15 amino acids. Germline assignment: CDR1 SGDLS and CDR2 YYNGEE. The germline V and J ends were trimmed by 4 bases and 2 bases, with 15 bases remaining between them. In DNA, the CDR3 is TGTGCCAGCAGCTCACAACAGGGCCCACAAGAGACCCAGTACTTC. Protein sequence: CASSSQQGPQETQYF.

CDR3 sequence reads: CASSQATGWNSPLHF. The CDR3 DNA reads as TGTGCCAGCAGCCAAGCGACAGGGTGGAATTCACCCCTCCACTTT. The rearrangement joins TRBV14 to TRBJ1-6; 7 positions agree with TRBD1. The V segment lost 1 base and the J segment 7 bases; nucleotides outside the gene matches: 4. Germline loops: CDR1 SGHDN, CDR2 FVKESK. The CDR3 contains 15 residues.

This clonotype appeared once. The V gene is TRBV7-9, the J gene TRBJ2-1; tentative D call: TRBD1 (6 bases). The CDR3 is 15 amino acids. The germline V gene encodes CDR1 SEHNR and CDR2 FQNEAQ (reference sequence). V dropped 3 bases and J dropped 0 bases, with 9 bases sitting between them. The CDR3 reads CASSFGQPSYNEQFF. The CDR3 coding sequence is TGTGCCAGCAGCTTCGGACAGCCCTCCTACAATGAGCAGTTCTTC.

V usage is TRBV20-1 and J usage is TRBJ1-5, with 9 bases that match TRBD1. The CDR3 contains 13 residues. The V gene's germline CDR1 is DFQATT and CDR2 SNEGSKA (reference sequence). Trimming at V came to 5 bases and at J to 7 bases, leaving 6 bases not matched to a gene. The CDR3 region has the DNA TGCAGTGCTTCGGGACAGGGCGGACAGCCCCAGCATTTT. Amino acid sequence: CSASGQGGQPQHF.

V is TRBV20-1 and J is TRBJ1-5; D is uncertain. Trimming removed 5 bases at V and 6 bases at J, with 17 bases between. The CDR3 covers 14 residues. Germline V gene sequence: CDR1 DFQATT, CDR2 SNEGSKA (reference sequence). CDR3 coding DNA: TGCAGTGCTCAGACGGGGATGGAGGTTCAGCCCCAGCATTTT. Amino acid sequence: CSAQTGMEVQPQHF.

The count of this clonotype is one. The V gene is TRBV20-1, the J gene TRBJ1-1; tentative D call: TRBD1 (6 bases). CDR3 length: 12 amino acids. Germline V lookup: CDR1 DFQATT, CDR2 SNEGSKA (reference sequence). V lost 5 bases and J lost 8, with 15 bases in between. The CDR3 DNA reads TGCAGTGCTGGTGACAGGACCCAAGAAGCTTTCTTT. It yields the protein CSAGDRTQEAFF.

This rearrangement joins TRBV9 to TRBJ2-7; D is possibly TRBD1 (6 bases). The CDR3 has 15 amino acids. With 3 bases removed from V and 2 bases from J, the gap between germline ends came to 15 bases. Germline V lookup: CDR1 SGDLS, CDR2 YYNGEE. The CDR3: CASSAGQRHPYEQYF. The CDR3 DNA is TGTGCCAGCAGCGCCGGACAGAGACACCCCTACGAGCAGTACTTC.

The V call is TRBV29-1, the J call TRBJ2-1, with 11 bases that match TRBD2. The CDR3 totals 13 residues. Germline V gene lookup returns CDR1 SQVTM and CDR2 ANQGSEA. The V segment lost 6 bases and the J segment 5 bases; nucleotides outside the gene matches: 3. In DNA form, the CDR3 reads TGCAGCGTGGGGACTAGCGGCCACAATGAGCAGTTCTTC. Encoded protein: CSVGTSGHNEQFF.

The J gene is TRBJ2-7, the V gene TRBV27; 8 bases are shared with TRBD2. Germline loops: CDR1 MNHEY, CDR2 SMNVEV (reference sequence). With 5 bases clipped from V and 2 bases from J, the junction kept 17 bases outside the gene matches. This CDR3 is built from 18 residues. The CDR3 loop reads CASSVGNSSGSITYEQYF. CDR3 bases: TGTGCCAGCAGTGTAGGGAACTCCAGCGGGAGTATCACCTACGAGCAGTACTTC.

The CDR3 is CASSSGQINQPQHF. CDR3 bases: TGTGCCAGCAGCTCCGGACAGATTAATCAGCCCCAGCATTTT. The chain couples TRBV3-1 to TRBJ1-5; tentatively, D is TRBD1 (6 bases). Germline CDR1 is LGHDT and CDR2 is YNNKEL (reference sequence). Trimming removed 5 bases at V and 4 bases at J, with 12 bases between. This CDR3 contains 14 residues.

This clonotype was seen more than once but under ten times. The chain employs TRBV30 and TRBJ1-5, with a tentative D call TRBD1 (6 bases). This CDR3 has 13 amino acids. Germline assignment: CDR1 GTSNPN and CDR2 SVGIG (reference sequence). Trimming took off 0 bases at V and 5 bases at J, with 8 bases between the two ends. The CDR3 protein is CAWSVQGDQPQHF. CDR3 bases: TGTGCCTGGAGTGTACAGGGAGATCAGCCCCAGCATTTT.

This chain joins TRBV30 and TRBJ2-1; 10 bases are a match to TRBD1. The germline CDR1 and CDR2 sequences are GTSNPN and SVGIG (reference sequence). The V segment lost 3 bases and the J segment 5 bases; nucleotides outside the gene matches: 7. The CDR3 has 15 residues. The CDR3 nucleotides are TGTGCCTGGAGGGAGACAGGGGGCTTACACAATGAGCAGTTCTTC. Amino acid sequence: CAWRETGGLHNEQFF.

This chain connects TRBV7-3 to TRBJ2-7; no clear D. The V gene's germline CDR1 is SGHTA and CDR2 FQGTGA. This CDR3 is 16 amino acids long. V shed 4 bases and J shed 2 bases, with 18 bases lying between them. The chain's CDR3 is CASSSPQAPCPYEQYF. The CDR3 coding sequence is TGTGCCAGCAGCTCCCCCCAGGCACCCTGCCCCTACGAGCAGTACTTC.

The CDR3 DNA reads as TGTGCCAGCAGCGTCGACGTGGGGGGGGGCTCACCCCTCCACTTT. Residues: CASSVDVGGGSPLHF. The rearrangement joins TRBV9 to TRBJ1-6, with a weak D call TRBD1 (6 bases). The germline V and J ends were trimmed by 2 bases and 10 bases, with 16 bases remaining between them. The CDR3 spans 15 residues. Germline lookup yields CDR1 SGDLS and CDR2 YYNGEE. Looking up the rest from reference TRBV9 and TRBJ1-6 gives the full variable domain: DSGVTQTPKHLITATGQRVTLRCSPRSGDLSVYWYQQSLDQGLQFLIQYYNGEERAKGNILERFSAQQFPDLHSELNLSSLELGDSALYFCASSVDVGGGSPLHFGNGTRLTVT.

V and J are TRBV18 and TRBJ1-2; weak D call: TRBD1 (6 bases). The CDR3 has 15 amino acids. V gave up 0 bases and J gave up 5 bases, with 13 bases separating them. Per the germline V gene, CDR1 is KGHSH and CDR2 is LQKENI. The CDR3 nucleotides are TGTGCCAGCTCACCACCGGTATCCAGGGGATATGGCTACACCTTC. This gives the protein CASSPPVSRGYGYTF. Combining the CDR3 with reference TRBV18 and TRBJ1-2 gives the whole variable domain NAGVMQNPRHLVRRRGQEARLRCSPMKGHSHVYWYRQLPEEGLKFMVYLQKENIIDESGMPKERFSAEFPKEGPSILRIQQVVRGDSAAYFCASSPPVSRGYGYTFGSGTRLTVV.

The chain recombines TRBV11-2 with TRBJ2-6, with 7 bases aligning to TRBD1. The CDR3 sequence is 18 residues long. In germline, CDR1 is SGHAT, CDR2 FQNNGV. V was clipped by 0 bases and J by 2 bases; unmatched bases: 7. This chain's CDR3 is CASSLDPRGFAGANVLTF. The DNA for the CDR3 is TGTGCCAGCAGCTTAGACCCCAGGGGGTTTGCTGGGGCCAACGTCCTGACTTTC.

This chain connects TRBV4-1 to TRBJ1-2; TRBD1 aligns across 7 bases. V lost 4 bases to trimming and J lost 6 bases; unmatched junction nucleotides: 11. This CDR3 region has 15 residues. The germline CDR1 and CDR2 sequences are MGHRA and YSYEKL. CDR3 DNA: TGCGCCAGCAGCCCCGGACCCCGACAGGGCGATGGCTACACCTTC. It translates to CASSPGPRQGDGYTF.

The V gene is TRBV20-1, the J gene TRBJ1-4, with TRBD1 matching 8 bases. The V gene's germline CDR1 is DFQATT and CDR2 SNEGSKA (reference sequence). CDR3 length equals 13 residues. V lost 3 bases, J lost 8 bases, and 5 bases stayed unmatched. CDR3 in DNA: TGCAGTGCTAGCCGGACAGGGCGAGAAAAACTGTTTTTT. Its translation is CSASRTGREKLFF.

This sequence joins TRBV6-5 and TRBJ2-1, with D tentatively TRBD1 (5 bases). Germline lookup yields CDR1 MNHEY and CDR2 SVGAGI. Trimming pared 2 bases from V and 7 bases from J, leaving 21 bases between. CDR3 length: 17 amino acids. The CDR3 here is CASSYPRGKGGLNEQFF. DNA of the CDR3: TGTGCCAGCAGTTACCCTAGGGGAAAGGGTGGCTTGAATGAGCAGTTCTTC.

V gene TRBV9 combines with J gene TRBJ2-5; no reliable D call. Germline lookup yields CDR1 SGDLS and CDR2 YYNGEE. V lost 0 bases to trimming and J lost 5 bases, with 8 bases between them. The CDR3 runs 13 residues. The CDR3 DNA follows: TGTGCCAGCAGCGTAGGGCCTTCGGAGACCCAGTACTTC. This gives the protein CASSVGPSETQYF.

The rearrangement links TRBV28 to TRBJ2-7; 8 bases align to TRBD1. CDR1 is MDHEN and CDR2 is SYDVKM in the germline V gene. V lost 6 bases and J lost 6; bases outside the gene matches: 7. The CDR3 extends over 13 amino acids. The CDR3 bases are TGTGCCAGCAGGGAGGACAGGGTCGGCGAGCAGTACTTC. Protein: CASREDRVGEQYF.

V gene TRBV25-1 combines with J gene TRBJ1-1, with a possible D match to TRBD1 (5 bases). This CDR3 has 16 amino acids. V shed 4 bases and J shed 2 bases, with 17 bases lying between them. Germline V gene lookup returns CDR1 MGHDK and CDR2 SYGVNS. The CDR3 bases are TGTGCCAGCAGTGCCTCCGGGACGGGGGGAAACACTGAAGCTTTCTTT. Protein: CASSASGTGGNTEAFF. Filled out from reference TRBV25-1 and TRBJ1-1, the complete variable domain reads EADIYQTPRYLVIGTGKKITLECSQTMGHDKMYWYQQDPGMELHLIHYSYGVNSTEKGDLSSESTVSRIRTEHFPLTLESARPSHTSQYLCASSASGTGGNTEAFFGQGTRLTVV.

This chain links TRBV25-1 with TRBJ1-2, with D perhaps matching TRBD1 (6 bases). The germline CDR1 and CDR2 sequences are MGHDK and SYGVNS. Trimming took off 1 base at V and 10 bases at J, with 16 bases between the two ends. The CDR3 covers 14 residues. CDR3 nucleotide sequence: TGTGCCAGCAGTGAATCTGGACAGTTCTCACCCTACACCTTC. This sequence encodes CASSESGQFSPYTF.

This chain links TRBV20-1 with TRBJ2-7, with 7 bases aligning to TRBD1. Per germline, CDR1 DFQATT and CDR2 SNEGSKA (reference sequence). Trimming at V came to 7 bases and at J to 8 bases, leaving 11 bases not matched to a gene. There are 12 residues in the CDR3. CDR3 DNA: TGCAGTGTAGGACAGGACGGGATAAAGCAGTACTTC. It yields the protein CSVGQDGIKQYF.

This clonotype occurred once. This chain connects TRBV20-1 to TRBJ2-3; D uncertain. This CDR3 has 13 amino acids. V was cut by 1 base and J by 4 bases, with 9 bases left in between. Per germline, CDR1 DFQATT and CDR2 SNEGSKA (reference sequence). CDR3 nucleotide sequence: TGCAGTGCTAGAGTCGGATCCTCAGATACGCAGTATTTT. This encodes CSARVGSSDTQYF.

The chain couples TRBV20-1 to TRBJ2-7; D gene uncertain. Germline V gene lookup returns CDR1 DFQATT and CDR2 SNEGSKA (reference sequence). The germline V and J ends were trimmed by 0 bases and 3 bases, with 6 bases remaining between them. CDR3 length: 12 amino acids. The CDR3 DNA reads TGCAGTGCTAGAGATAGTCACTACGAGCAGTACTTC. This sequence encodes CSARDSHYEQYF.